The 9 T cell receptor beta chains below all came from one sample that was sequenced in a study of CD8 T cells in ankylosing spondylitis. TCRdb reanalysed the 5' RACE reads using MiXCR and keeps one entry per CDR3 protein. The sample consists of 100,000 to 150,000 distinct CDR3 sequences, roughly a tenth of them appearing once. Sequencing was performed on blood, either unsorted or a sorted T cell fraction (not recorded which). The receptors derive from a male donor with ankylosing spondylitis or in good health (not recorded which).

This clonotype has at least ten counts. The rearrangement joins TRBV2 to TRBJ2-1, with TRBD2 matching over 7 bases. CDR1 SNHLY and CDR2 FYNNEI come from the germline V gene. J was trimmed by 3 bases and V by 3 bases; bases with no gene match: 8. The CDR3 loop spans 16 amino acids. CDR3 nucleotides: TGTGCCAGCAGTGACCTTGGGCGGGAGTACTACAATGAGCAGTTCTTC. Encoded protein: CASSDLGREYYNEQFF.

J is TRBJ2-3 and V is TRBV7-6; 14 nucleotides align to TRBD2. Unmatched junction bases numbered 10, after V lost 5 bases and J lost 9 bases. CDR3 length: 16 residues. Germline CDR1 is SGHVS and CDR2 is FNYEAQ. This CDR3 is CASSRGTSGSKGTQYF. CDR3 in DNA: TGTGCCAGCAGCAGGGGGACTAGCGGGAGTAAGGGCACGCAGTATTTT.

This clonotype was seen a single time. A much larger clone lies a single base off, so this may be a read error. The chain joins TRBV12-3 or TRBV12-4 to TRBJ2-7; 9 nucleotides line up with TRBD2. This CDR3 is 13 amino acids long. In DNA, the CDR3 is TGTGCCAGCGGAGGCGGGAGGGCTGGCGAGCACTACTTC. Protein: CASGGGRAGEHYF.

The sample holds many counts of this clonotype. V gene TRBV7-2 combines with J gene TRBJ2-1, with D uncertain. V dropped 0 bases and J dropped 9 bases, with 12 bases sitting between them. The CDR3 has 14 amino acids. The germline V gene has CDR1 SGHTA and CDR2 FQGNSA. The CDR3 loop reads CASSLAHKIREQFF. Written as DNA, the CDR3 is TGTGCCAGCAGCTTAGCGCACAAAATTCGTGAGCAGTTCTTC.

As concerns this clonotype: A read error may account for a junction end that differs from germline. The V call is TRBV12-3 or TRBV12-4, the J call TRBJ2-1, with TRBD2 matching 14 bases. The CDR3 consists of 18 residues. DNA for the CDR3: TGTGCCAGCTGTTTGACGACTAGCGGGAGGGCCAGGGACAATGAGCAGTTCTTC. Translated, it gives CASCLTTSGRARDNEQFF.

Many counts were recorded for this clonotype. The chain uses TRBV7-9 and TRBJ2-3, with 8 bases aligning to TRBD2. The CDR3 length is 16 residues. V lost 5 bases to trimming and J lost 2 bases; unmatched junction nucleotides: 9. Per the germline V gene, CDR1 is SEHNR and CDR2 is FQNEAQ (reference sequence). CDR3 amino acids: CASSPGSSGNTDTQYF. CDR3 DNA: TGTGCCAGCAGCCCGGGCAGTAGCGGGAACACAGATACGCAGTATTTT.

The rearrangement joins TRBV5-1 to TRBJ2-3; maybe TRBD2 (6 bases). Trimming pared 7 bases from V and 0 bases from J, leaving 12 bases between. Per the germline V gene, CDR1 is SGHRS and CDR2 is YFSETQ. The CDR3 is 14 amino acids. The CDR3 loop reads CASVGDSSTDTQYF. The CDR3 DNA sequence: TGCGCCAGCGTGGGGGACTCTAGCACAGATACGCAGTATTTT.

This clonotype appeared many times. This chain connects TRBV5-1 to TRBJ2-5, with 10 bases that match TRBD2. There are 17 residues in the CDR3. Germline V gene data show CDR1 as SGHRS and CDR2 as YFSETQ. V lost 0 bases, J lost 5 bases, and 10 bases stayed unmatched. CDR3 sequence: CASSLGTSGLNGETQYF. Written as DNA, the CDR3 is TGCGCCAGCAGCTTGGGGACTAGCGGACTTAACGGGGAGACCCAGTACTTC.

This clonotype was seen ten or more times. The chain joins TRBV7-8 to TRBJ2-7; D may be TRBD2 (5 bases). Trimming pared 5 bases from V and 0 bases from J, leaving 11 bases between. Germline CDR1 reads SGHVS; CDR2 reads FQNEAQ. This CDR3 comprises 14 residues. In DNA form, the CDR3 reads TGTGCCAGCAGCCGCGGGCCTGACTCCTACGAGCAGTACTTC. It encodes CASSRGPDSYEQYF.